This passage covers 32 T cell receptor beta chains from one sample sequenced in a study of T cells in Graves' hyperthyroidism and ophthalmopathy. Amplification targeted TCR beta CDR3 regions from RNA transcripts. The HTBI primer set was used in a first-round RT-PCR of the TCR CDR3. TCRdb redid the calling of the multiplex PCR reads with MiXCR, one entry per CDR3 protein. The sample lists 350,000 or so distinct CDR3 sequences, about 21% occurring once. The sample taken for sequencing was blood. These receptors originate from a woman aged 50 to 60 with Graves' hyperthyroidism.

In DNA, the CDR3 is TGTGCCAGTAGTCCGGGACCGCCAGGAGAGACCCAGTACTTC. Its translation is CASSPGPPGETQYF. The rearrangement links TRBV19 to TRBJ2-5; the D call may be TRBD1 or TRBD2 (5 bases each). The CDR3 consists of 14 residues. V gave up 5 bases and J gave up 4 bases, with 14 bases separating them. Germline V gene lookup returns CDR1 LNHDA and CDR2 SQIVND (reference sequence). Based on the CDR3 plus reference TRBV19 and TRBJ2-5, the full variable domain is DGGITQSPKYLFRKEGQNVTLSCEQNLNHDAMYWYRQDPGQGLRLIYYSQIVNDFQKGDIAEGYSVSREKKESFPLTVTSAQKNPTAFYLCASSPGPPGETQYFGPGTRLLVL.

This clonotype occurred many times. The chain uses TRBV15 and TRBJ2-1; TRBD2 matches 9 bases. J was trimmed by 7 bases and V by 0 bases; bases with no gene match: 7. The germline V gene has CDR1 LNHNV and CDR2 YYDKDF (reference sequence). This CDR3 is 16 amino acids long. In DNA, the CDR3 is TGTGCCACCAGCAGAGATCTGGCGGGAGGGTATAATGAGCAGTTCTTC. It encodes CATSRDLAGGYNEQFF. Drawing the rest from reference TRBV15 and TRBJ2-1, the complete variable domain is DAMVIQNPRYQVTQFGKPVTLSCSQTLNHNVMYWYQQKSSQAPKLLFHYYDKDFNNEADTPDNFQSRRPNTSFCFLDIRSPGLGDTAMYLCATSRDLAGGYNEQFFGPGTRLTVL.

This clonotype occurred many times. The J gene is TRBJ2-3, the V gene TRBV5-1; D perhaps matches TRBD2 (6 bases). The CDR3 is made up of 15 amino acids. The V end lost 3 bases, the J end lost 0 bases, and 11 bases lay between the germline ends. The germline V gene has CDR1 SGHRS and CDR2 YFSETQ. CDR3 in amino acids: CASSSAGVSTDTQYF. The CDR3 region has the DNA TGCGCCAGCAGCTCAGCGGGTGTTAGCACAGATACGCAGTATTTT.

This clonotype was observed a handful of times. This chain joins TRBV7-9 and TRBJ2-1, with 16 bases lining up with TRBD2. This CDR3 contains 16 residues. With V trimmed by 1 base and J by 9 bases, 3 bases remained unmatched. The germline V gene has CDR1 SEHNR and CDR2 FQNEAQ (reference sequence). CDR3 DNA sequence: TGTGCCAGCAGCTTAGAAGGGACTAGCGGGAGGGGTGAGCAGTTCTTC. It codes for CASSLEGTSGRGEQFF.

This clonotype has just a few counts. The chain carries TRBV6-1 and TRBJ1-4, with a possible D match to TRBD1 (6 bases). The CDR3 contains 15 residues. Trimming left V 4 bases short and J 6 bases short, with 15 bases between. Germline-derived CDR1 and CDR2 are MNHNS and SASEGT. CDR3 sequence (DNA): TGTGCCAGCAGTGTTCAGACAGGCCCTTATGAAAAACTGTTTTTT. Amino acid sequence: CASSVQTGPYEKLFF.

This clonotype occurred many times. The chain is built from TRBV12-3 or TRBV12-4 and TRBJ1-6; a weak D match, TRBD1 (5 bases). V lost 7 bases and J lost 7, with 14 bases in between. The length of the CDR3 is 14 residues. CDR3 nucleotide sequence: TGTGCCAGCAAGGGACCAACCAAGAATTCACCCCTCCACTTT. This codes for CASKGPTKNSPLHF.

V usage is TRBV30 and J usage is TRBJ1-1; no firm D call. This CDR3 has 15 amino acids. Trimming removed 0 bases at V and 0 bases at J, with 11 bases between. From germline, CDR1 is GTSNPN and CDR2 SVGIG (reference sequence). The CDR3 sequence is CAWSVLLTLNTEAFF. DNA for the CDR3: TGTGCCTGGAGTGTACTCCTTACGCTGAACACTGAAGCTTTCTTT.

This clonotype was picked up a small number of times. The rearrangement joins TRBV9 to TRBJ1-2, with 11 nucleotides matching TRBD1. The germline V gene encodes CDR1 SGDLS and CDR2 YYNGEE. The V segment lost 4 bases and the J segment 2 bases; nucleotides outside the gene matches: 7. The CDR3 sequence is 16 residues long. The CDR3 loop reads CASSKGDRGANYGYTF. The CDR3 DNA is TGTGCCAGCAGCAAAGGGGACAGGGGGGCCAACTATGGCTACACCTTC.

This clonotype was seen ten or more times. The rearrangement joins TRBV20-1 to TRBJ2-7; possible D gene TRBD1, 5 bases. Germline V gene lookup returns CDR1 DFQATT and CDR2 SNEGSKA (reference sequence). V dropped 5 bases and J dropped 6 bases, with 11 bases sitting between them. The CDR3 length is 11 residues. The CDR3 sequence is CSALDTREQYF. CDR3 nucleotide sequence: TGCAGTGCTTTGGACACTCGCGAGCAGTACTTC.

The chain uses TRBV20-1 and TRBJ1-5, with 7 positions matching TRBD1. The germline gives CDR1 DFQATT, CDR2 SNEGSKA (reference sequence). The trim removed 0 bases at V and 3 bases at J, leaving 8 bases unmatched. The CDR3 is 16 residues long. The CDR3 DNA reads as TGCAGTGCTAGAGATATTGCGGGACAGAACAATCAGCCCCAGCATTTT. Translation gives CSARDIAGQNNQPQHF.

V gene TRBV30 combines with J gene TRBJ2-2; no clear D. The V gene's germline CDR1 is GTSNPN and CDR2 SVGIG (reference sequence). Trimming pared 4 bases from V and 1 base from J, leaving 10 bases between. The CDR3 is 14 amino acids. CDR3 bases: TGTGCCTGGACTAACAATCAGAACACCGGGGAGCTGTTTTTT. This gives the protein CAWTNNQNTGELFF.

This clonotype was picked up many times. This chain links TRBV12-3 or TRBV12-4 with TRBJ2-7; 14 bases match TRBD2. V shed 10 bases and J 2 bases; nucleotides not matched to a gene: 4. The CDR3 runs 14 residues. The CDR3 DNA follows: TGTGCCACCGGGACTAGCGGGAGAACCTACGAGCAGTACTTC. It encodes CATGTSGRTYEQYF.

The table lists this clonotype with many counts. V and J are TRBV12-3 or TRBV12-4 and TRBJ2-7; D gene uncertain. The CDR3 loop spans 17 amino acids. With 5 bases removed from V and 4 bases from J, the gap between germline ends came to 24 bases. The CDR3 nucleotides read TGTGCCAGCAGTACCGTCTCGGCTCTCTCGGCACGTTACGAGCAGTACTTC. Its protein product is CASSTVSALSARYEQYF.

This clonotype has a count of ten or more. The rearrangement uses TRBV7-9 and TRBJ2-7; TRBD2 might be the D (5 bases). The CDR3 runs to 13 residues. Germline V gives CDR1 SEHNR, CDR2 FQNEAQ (reference sequence). Trimming removed 5 bases from V and 2 bases from J, with 10 bases in between. CDR3 sequence: CASSPSSPYEQYF. In DNA form, the CDR3 reads TGTGCCAGCAGCCCTAGCTCACCCTACGAGCAGTACTTC.

This chain uses TRBV7-9 with TRBJ2-7; 8 positions match TRBD2. Per the germline V gene, CDR1 is SEHNR and CDR2 is FQNEAQ (reference sequence). V was clipped by 0 bases and J by 2 bases; unmatched bases: 9. The CDR3 is made up of 17 amino acids. This chain's CDR3 is CASSLAPSGYTPYEQYF. CDR3 nucleotides: TGTGCCAGCAGCTTAGCGCCTAGCGGGTATACTCCCTACGAGCAGTACTTC.

This clonotype was found many times. V is TRBV12-5 and J is TRBJ2-2, with D unresolved. The germline V gene has CDR1 LGHNT and CDR2 FRNRAP. This CDR3 is 15 amino acids long. V was cut by 4 bases and J by 1 base, with 10 bases left in between. CDR3 sequence (DNA): TGTGCTAGTGGTTCCCAGACGGAGAACACCGGGGAGCTGTTTTTT. Amino acid sequence: CASGSQTENTGELFF.

This clonotype has ten or more counts. CDR3 sequence reads: CSANTGGTEAFF. The CDR3 DNA is TGCAGTGCAAATACAGGGGGCACTGAAGCTTTCTTT. The V gene is TRBV20-1, the J gene TRBJ1-1, with 8 bases lining up with TRBD1. J lost 4 bases, V lost 6 bases, and 4 bases had no gene match. Germline CDR1 and CDR2: DFQATT and SNEGSKA (reference sequence). The CDR3 runs 12 residues.

This clonotype came up a few times. V and J are TRBV7-3 and TRBJ2-2; 16 bases agree with TRBD2. The germline V gene has CDR1 SGHTA and CDR2 FQGTGA. CDR3 length: 18 residues. With V trimmed by 2 bases and J by 4 bases, 4 bases remained unmatched. Here the CDR3 reads CASSLGTSGRAGTGELFF. DNA for the CDR3: TGTGCCAGCAGCTTAGGGACTAGCGGGAGGGCCGGCACCGGGGAGCTGTTTTTT.

This clonotype was recorded many times. V and J are TRBV20-1 and TRBJ2-7, with D possibly TRBD2 on 6 matching bases. CDR3 size: 11 residues. The V and J ends lost 7 bases and 4 bases respectively, with 11 bases between them. CDR1 is DFQATT, CDR2 SNEGSKA, per germline (reference sequence). The CDR3 nucleotides read TGCAGTGGGAGGGTAGGGTACGAGCAGTACTTC. As protein: CSGRVGYEQYF.

This clonotype showed up many times. This rearrangement joins TRBV5-1 to TRBJ2-7, with 8 bases that match TRBD1. V lost 3 bases to trimming and J lost 6 bases; unmatched junction nucleotides: 8. Germline-derived CDR1 and CDR2 are SGHRS and YFSETQ. The CDR3 has 14 amino acids. The CDR3 is CASSYATGVSEQYF. The CDR3 DNA follows: TGCGCCAGCAGCTATGCGACAGGGGTGAGCGAGCAGTACTTC.

In its sample, this clonotype was seen many times. V usage is TRBV27 and J usage is TRBJ1-4; 9 bases are a match to TRBD1. Germline CDR1 reads MNHEY; CDR2 reads SMNVEV (reference sequence). Germline trimming cut 4 bases from V and 9 bases from J; bases unmatched to any gene: 6. The CDR3 runs to 14 residues. CDR3 bases: TGTGCCAGCAGTTATGACAGGGGGGGCCAAAAACTGTTTTTT. Protein sequence: CASSYDRGGQKLFF. Drawing the rest from reference TRBV27 and TRBJ1-4, the complete variable domain is EAQVTQNPRYLITVTGKKLTVTCSQNMNHEYMSWYRQDPGLGLRQIYYSMNVEVTDKGDVPEGYKVSRKEKRNFPLILESPSPNQTSLYFCASSYDRGGQKLFFGSGTQLSVL.

Ten or more counts support this clonotype. The chain couples TRBV20-1 to TRBJ2-3; 7 bases align to TRBD2. This CDR3 is built from 15 residues. Germline V CDR1 and CDR2: DFQATT, SNEGSKA (reference sequence). With V trimmed by 5 bases and J by 1 base, 9 bases remained unmatched. The CDR3 sequence: CSAPNWAGGTDTQYF. CDR3 nucleotides: TGCAGTGCTCCTAACTGGGCGGGAGGCACAGATACGCAGTATTTT.

This clonotype was seen more than once but under ten times. The rearrangement uses TRBV7-9 and TRBJ2-5; a possible D gene is TRBD1 (5 bases). The V and J ends lost 6 bases and 3 bases respectively, with 8 bases between them. CDR1 is SEHNR, CDR2 FQNEAQ, per germline (reference sequence). The CDR3 sequence is 12 residues long. This CDR3 is CASRSGKETQYF. CDR3 DNA sequence: TGTGCCAGCAGGTCAGGGAAAGAGACCCAGTACTTC.

This clonotype was seen ten or more times. The chain combines TRBV28 with TRBJ2-3; 9 positions match TRBD1. Germline CDR1 MDHEN, CDR2 SYDVKM. Trimming removed 7 bases from V and 1 base from J; junction bases left unmatched: 6. This CDR3 is built from 15 residues. CDR3 bases: TGTGCCAGCAACGAAGGGACAGGGCGCACAGATACGCAGTATTTT. It specifies CASNEGTGRTDTQYF.

The V call is TRBV13, the J call TRBJ1-2; TRBD1 is a possible D gene (5 bases). V lost 8 bases to trimming and J lost 5 bases, with 15 bases between them. Germline assignment: CDR1 PRHDT and CDR2 FYEKMQ (reference sequence). The CDR3 is 13 residues long. CDR3 in amino acids: CASSNQGFYGYTF. Written as DNA, the CDR3 is TGTGCCAGCTCAAACCAGGGATTTTATGGCTACACCTTC.

This clonotype was seen repeatedly, ten times or more. The chain uses TRBV27 and TRBJ1-1; D not resolved. V lost 0 bases and J 4 bases, leaving 9 bases between the germline ends. The germline V gene has CDR1 MNHEY and CDR2 SMNVEV (reference sequence). The CDR3 runs to 14 residues. The CDR3, as DNA: TGTGCCAGCAGTTTATCAGGGAAGGCCACTGAAGCTTTCTTT. This translates into CASSLSGKATEAFF.

This clonotype showed up just a few times. V is TRBV7-9 and J is TRBJ2-1; TRBD2 matches 8 bases. V dropped 5 bases and J dropped 0; count of bases not matched to a gene: 3. This CDR3 spans 15 amino acids. Germline CDR1 SEHNR, CDR2 FQNEAQ (reference sequence). In DNA, the CDR3 is TGTGCCAGCAGCCGACGGGAGGGCTCCTACAATGAGCAGTTCTTC. Residues: CASSRREGSYNEQFF.

This clonotype was detected many times. The CDR3 bases are TGTGCCAGCAGGTCCGGGACTAGCGGGAGAGATACGCAGTATTTT. As protein: CASRSGTSGRDTQYF. The V gene is TRBV28, the J gene TRBJ2-3; 14 nucleotides agree with TRBD2. This CDR3 spans 15 amino acids. From germline, CDR1 is MDHEN and CDR2 SYDVKM. Losses at the gene ends were 6 bases for V and 5 bases for J; bases not matched to a gene: 4.

A single count supports this clonotype. This chain uses TRBV2 with TRBJ1-1; no clear D gene. The V end lost 2 bases, the J end lost 1 base, and 5 bases lay between the germline ends. Germline CDR1 and CDR2: SNHLY and FYNNEI. The CDR3 contains 13 residues. Here the CDR3 DNA reads TGTGCCAGCAGTGAATACTGGAACACTGAAGCTTTCTTT. It encodes CASSEYWNTEAFF.

This clonotype was observed many times. This chain links TRBV18 with TRBJ2-7, with D perhaps TRBD2 (5 bases). V lost 4 bases to trimming and J lost 3 bases, with 16 bases between them. Germline V gene lookup returns CDR1 KGHSH and CDR2 LQKENI. The CDR3 extends over 15 amino acids. CDR3 DNA sequence: TGTGCCAGCTCACTCGACGGGGTAGTGATCTACGAGCAGTACTTC. This translates into CASSLDGVVIYEQYF.

This clonotype has just a few counts. J is TRBJ1-2 and V is TRBV4-1; D unresolved. The V end lost 4 bases, the J end lost 4 bases, and 13 bases lay between the germline ends. The germline V gene encodes CDR1 MGHRA and CDR2 YSYEKL. There are 14 residues in the CDR3. CDR3 nucleotide sequence: TGCGCCAGCAGCCGCCTCGGACGTAGCTATGGCTACACCTTC. Its protein is CASSRLGRSYGYTF.

This clonotype was found many times. The chain recombines TRBV20-1 with TRBJ2-7; 14 nucleotides line up with TRBD2. The CDR3 consists of 15 residues. Germline CDR1 and CDR2: DFQATT and SNEGSKA (reference sequence). The J segment lost 3 bases and the V segment lost 2 bases, leaving 3 bases of the junction unmatched. In DNA form, the CDR3 reads TGCAGTGCTAGAAGACTAGCGGGAGGGTACTACGAGCAGTACTTC. It specifies CSARRLAGGYYEQYF.